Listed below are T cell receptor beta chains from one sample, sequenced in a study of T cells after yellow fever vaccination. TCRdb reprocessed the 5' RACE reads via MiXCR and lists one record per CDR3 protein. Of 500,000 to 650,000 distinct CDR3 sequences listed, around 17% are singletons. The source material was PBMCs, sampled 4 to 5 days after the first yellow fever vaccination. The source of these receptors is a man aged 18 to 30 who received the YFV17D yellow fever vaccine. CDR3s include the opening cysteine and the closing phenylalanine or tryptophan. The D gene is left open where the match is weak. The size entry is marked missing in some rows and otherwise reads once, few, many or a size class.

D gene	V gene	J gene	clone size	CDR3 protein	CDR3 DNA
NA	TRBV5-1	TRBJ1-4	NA	CASSWTPATNEKLFF	TGCGCCAGCAGTTGGACACCCGCAACTAATGAAAAACTGTTTTTT
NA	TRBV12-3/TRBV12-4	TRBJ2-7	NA	CASSFGGVGEQYF	TGTGCCAGCAGTTTCGGAGGGGTGGGCGAGCAGTACTTC
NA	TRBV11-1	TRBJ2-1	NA	CASSLANPRGSGTMGNNEQFF	TGTGCCAGCAGCTTAGCGAACCCCCGAGGGTCGGGGACGATGGGCAACAATGAGCAGTTCTTC
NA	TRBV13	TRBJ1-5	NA	CASSSGIGLKPQHF	TGTGCCAGCAGCTCCGGTATCGGTTTAAAGCCCCAGCATTTT
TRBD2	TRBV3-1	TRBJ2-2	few	CASSLRAGGPYTGELFF	TGTGCCAGCAGCTTACGGGCGGGGGGGCCGTACACCGGGGAGCTGTTTTTT
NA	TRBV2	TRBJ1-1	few	CASSRPDGTEAFF	TGTGCCAGCAGCAGACCGGATGGGACTGAAGCTTTCTTT
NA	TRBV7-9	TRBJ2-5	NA	CASSLAPTPNAGTQYF	TGTGCCAGCAGCTTAGCGCCCACCCCCAACGCTGGGACCCAGTACTTC
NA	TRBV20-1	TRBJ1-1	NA	CSATAPGNTEAFF	TGCAGTGCTACCGCCCCGGGGAACACTGAAGCTTTCTTT
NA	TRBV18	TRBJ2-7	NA	CASSPGTVNSYEQYF	TGTGCCAGCTCACCCGGGACGGTAAACTCCTACGAGCAGTACTTC
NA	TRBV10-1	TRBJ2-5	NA	CASSDSGVGGQETQYF	TGCGCCAGCAGCGACTCGGGAGTCGGGGGGCAGGAGACCCAGTACTTC
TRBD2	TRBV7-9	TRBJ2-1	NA	CASSLPAGNNEQFF	TGTGCCAGCAGCTTACCAGCGGGGAACAATGAGCAGTTCTTC
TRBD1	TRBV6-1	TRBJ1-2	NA	CASSGGQGRDYGYTF	TGTGCCAGCAGTGGTGGACAGGGCAGGGACTATGGCTACACCTTC
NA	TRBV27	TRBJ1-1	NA	CASSLSGSTTEAFF	TGTGCCAGCAGTTTATCTGGGAGCACCACTGAAGCTTTCTTT
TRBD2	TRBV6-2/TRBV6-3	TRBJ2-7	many	CASSSGLAGPYEQYF	TGTGCCAGCAGTTCCGGACTAGCGGGGCCTTACGAGCAGTACTTC
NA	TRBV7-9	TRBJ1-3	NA	CASSLMGDSGNTIYF	TGTGCCAGCAGCTTAATGGGAGACTCTGGAAACACCATATATTTT
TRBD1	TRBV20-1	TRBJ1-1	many	CSANNPQGARGTEAFF	TGCAGTGCTAATAACCCACAGGGGGCACGCGGGACTGAAGCTTTCTTT
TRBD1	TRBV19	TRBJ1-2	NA	CASYTGTAYGYTF	TGTGCCAGTTACACCGGGACAGCCTATGGCTACACCTTC
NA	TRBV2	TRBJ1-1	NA	CASSDEGGGTEAFF	TGTGCCAGCAGTGACGAGGGGGGAGGCACTGAAGCTTTCTTT
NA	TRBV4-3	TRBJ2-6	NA	CASSPRQWDDSGANVLTF	TGCGCCAGCAGCCCAAGACAGTGGGATGACTCTGGGGCCAACGTCCTGACTTTC
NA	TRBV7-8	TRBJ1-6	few	CASSLADIGDSPLHF	TGTGCCAGCAGCTTAGCTGACATCGGAGATTCACCCCTCCACTTT
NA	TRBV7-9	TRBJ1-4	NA	CASSATGSWVEKLFF	TGTGCCAGCAGCGCAACAGGGTCTTGGGTCGAAAAACTGTTTTTT
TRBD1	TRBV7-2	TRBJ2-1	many	CASSLNRGQDEQFF	TGTGCCAGCAGCCTAAACAGGGGGCAGGATGAGCAGTTCTTC
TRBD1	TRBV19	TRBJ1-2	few	CASTDPRQGYGYTF	TGTGCCAGTACCGACCCGAGACAGGGCTATGGCTACACCTTC
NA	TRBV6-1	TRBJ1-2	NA	CASSEEHSPAGGYTF	TGTGCCAGCAGTGAAGAGCACAGCCCGGCGGGTGGCTACACCTTC
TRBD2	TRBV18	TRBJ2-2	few	CASSGGLADANTGELFF	TGTGCCAGCTCAGGAGGACTAGCTGATGCGAACACCGGGGAGCTGTTTTTT
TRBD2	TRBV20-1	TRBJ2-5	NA	CSARDTLTSGGETQYF	TGCAGTGCTAGAGATACTCTGACTAGCGGGGGAGAGACCCAGTACTTC
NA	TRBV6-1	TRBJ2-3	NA	CASPPGAFSTDTQYF	TGTGCCAGCCCCCCCGGGGCCTTTAGCACAGATACGCAGTATTTT
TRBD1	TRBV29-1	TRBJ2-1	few	CSLRTGGNEQFF	TGCAGCTTGAGGACAGGGGGCAATGAGCAGTTCTTC
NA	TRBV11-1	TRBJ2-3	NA	CASSLSLDLTDTQYF	TGTGCCAGCAGCTTATCTTTGGACCTCACAGATACGCAGTATTTT
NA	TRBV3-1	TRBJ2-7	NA	CASSQAPTFYEQYF	TGTGCCAGCAGCCAAGCTCCCACCTTCTACGAGCAGTACTTC
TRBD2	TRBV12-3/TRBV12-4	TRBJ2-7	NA	CAGSLTSGAPRQYF	TGTGCCGGCAGCTTAACTAGCGGGGCGCCTCGGCAGTACTTC
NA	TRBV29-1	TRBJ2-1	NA	CSFEDQARRRYNEQFF	TGCAGCTTTGAAGATCAGGCCAGGAGAAGGTACAATGAGCAGTTCTTC
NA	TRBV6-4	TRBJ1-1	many	CASSEGGEDTEAFF	TGTGCCAGCAGTGAAGGGGGGGAGGACACTGAAGCTTTCTTT
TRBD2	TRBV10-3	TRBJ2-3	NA	CAISPLAGVTDTQYF	TGTGCCATCAGCCCACTAGCGGGAGTAACAGATACGCAGTATTTT
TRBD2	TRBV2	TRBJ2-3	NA	CATPSSAGGTPTSTDTQYF	TGTGCCACCCCGAGTTCAGCGGGGGGCACCCCGACTAGCACAGATACGCAGTATTTT
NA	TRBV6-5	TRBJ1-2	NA	CASRATGPPGGYTF	TGTGCCAGCAGGGCCACGGGACCCCCTGGTGGCTACACCTTC
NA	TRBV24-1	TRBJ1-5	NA	CATSEGRAGNQPQHF	TGTGCCACCAGTGAAGGCAGGGCGGGCAATCAGCCCCAGCATTTT
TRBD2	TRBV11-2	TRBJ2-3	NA	CASSLELAGFRDTQYF	TGTGCCAGCAGCTTAGAACTAGCGGGGTTCAGGGATACGCAGTATTTT
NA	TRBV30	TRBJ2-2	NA	CAWSVDLLLELFF	TGTGCCTGGAGTGTAGATTTACTCCTGGAGCTGTTTTTT
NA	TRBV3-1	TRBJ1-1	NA	CASSQSGATEAFF	TGTGCCAGCAGCCAATCTGGGGCAACTGAAGCTTTCTTT
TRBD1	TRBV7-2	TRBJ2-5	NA	CASSSWTGRETQYF	TGTGCCAGCAGTTCATGGACAGGGCGAGAGACCCAGTACTTC
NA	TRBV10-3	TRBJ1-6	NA	CATGTGGDSPLHF	TGTGCCACCGGGACGGGGGGCGATTCACCCCTCCACTTT